The 4 T cell receptor beta chains presented below share a single source sample, sequenced in a study of siplizumab effects on memory and regulatory T cells. Here immunoSEQ multiplex PCR was the method, and the copy in TCRdb shows in-frame clones only, minus some. The data show about 91,000 clones, 93% seen once. The sequencing sample was made of CD8+ T cells sorted from blood. These receptor sequences come from a human donor in good health.

This sequence joins TRBV19 and TRBJ1-1; 10 bases fit TRBD1. CDR1 is LNHDA, CDR2 SQIVND, per germline (reference sequence). V trimming: 5 bases; J trimming: 1 base; junction bases outside the gene matches: 1. The CDR3 is made up of 14 amino acids. The CDR3 region has the DNA TGTGCCAGTAGTTGGACAGGGGGGAACACTGAAGCTTTCTTT. Translated: CASSWTGGNTEAFF.

The chain is built from TRBV11-2 and TRBJ2-5; D remains ambiguous. Trimming stripped 0 bases from V and 5 bases from J, with 4 bases between. In germline, CDR1 is SGHAT, CDR2 FQNNGV. This CDR3 has 12 amino acids. CDR3 DNA: TGTGCCAGCAGCTTAGAAGGGGAGACCCAGTACTTC. This codes for CASSLEGETQYF.

This chain links TRBV23-1 with TRBJ1-2, with a weak D call TRBD1 (5 bases). TRBV23-1 is an ORF for which the function is uncertain. V lost 3 bases and J lost 0, with 11 bases in between. This CDR3 is built from 15 residues. Here the CDR3 reads CASSQLTATNYGYTF. The CDR3, as DNA: TGCGCCAGCAGTCAGTTGACAGCTACTAACTATGGCTACACCTTC.

This chain links TRBV16 with TRBJ1-2; D is ambiguous. Germline lookup yields CDR1 KGHSY and CDR2 FQNENV. V lost 1 base, J lost 1 base, and 7 bases lay in between. This CDR3 has 14 amino acids. The CDR3 loop is CASSQWGYNYGYTF. The CDR3 DNA reads as TGTGCCAGCAGCCAATGGGGTTATAACTATGGCTACACCTTC.